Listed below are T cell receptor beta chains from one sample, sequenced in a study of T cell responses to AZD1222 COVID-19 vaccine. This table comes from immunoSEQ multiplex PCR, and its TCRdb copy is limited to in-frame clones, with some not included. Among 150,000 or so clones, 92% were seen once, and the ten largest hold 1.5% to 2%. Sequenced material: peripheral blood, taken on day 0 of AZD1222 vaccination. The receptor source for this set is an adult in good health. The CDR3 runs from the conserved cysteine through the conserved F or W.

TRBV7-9	CASRTPGGNTEAFF
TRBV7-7	CASSLERGPQETQYF
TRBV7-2	CASSLYFEQYF
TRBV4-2	CASSQGTGDHQPQHF
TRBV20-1	CSARDLGPLHF
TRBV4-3	CASSQVWRGAYNEQFF
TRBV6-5	CASNRGVRNTEAFF
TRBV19	CASSIAGLSNTEAFF
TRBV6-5	CASRKDRDDGYTF
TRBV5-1	CASSLAQGGTEAFF
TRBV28	CASSFVLGAAANTGELFF
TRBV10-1	CASSESGTSGGSDTQYF
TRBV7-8	CASSYFPRNSNQPQHF
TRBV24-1	CATSAATANTGELFF
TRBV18	CASSPGTVQIYEQYF
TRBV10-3	CAISSNPGQGLDYGYTF
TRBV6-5	CASSYSYALAKNIQYF
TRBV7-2	CASSSTGQVATEAFF
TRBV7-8	CASSLGPGNEQFF
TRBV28	CASSYDEQFF
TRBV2	CASRRTQGADTIYF
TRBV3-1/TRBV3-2	CASSQVGRGYTF
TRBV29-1	CSVAQGLYEQYF
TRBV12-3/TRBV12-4	CASRTGSQETQYF
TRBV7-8	CASRSRTGSTDTQYF
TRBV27	CASTPTLAAGVPYEQYF
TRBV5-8	CASSLGQGLTDTQYF
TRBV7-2	CASSPIPSTGELFF
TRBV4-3	CASSQRLAGGSRDEQFF
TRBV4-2	CASSYSGRVGAYEQYF
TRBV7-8	CASRLSTVNTGELFF
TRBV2	CASSEFGGLSNQPQHF
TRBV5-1	CASSLGAGFSETQYF
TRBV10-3	CAISALGQGGSGYTF
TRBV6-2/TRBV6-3	CASSYLETQYF
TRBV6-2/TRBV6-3	CASSYPPLAGGPQETQYF
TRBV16	CASSQSKGDSPLHF
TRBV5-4	CASSSTSTSGANVLTF
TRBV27	CASRPTGSYEQYF
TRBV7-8	CASSSQGGENTIYF